A single sample gave rise to the 30 T cell receptor beta chains below, sequenced in a study of OX40 agonist ivuxolimab in advanced cancers. The table came from immunoSEQ multiplex PCR; TCRdb's copy has only in-frame clones and leaves some out. The sample holds around 76,000 clones, about 85% seen once. The sample here was CD4+ or CD8+ T cells sorted from blood, taken in a trial of the OX40 agonist ivuxolimab. The origin of the receptors is an adult with an advanced solid tumor such as melanoma, head and neck, liver or kidney cancer.

The chain links TRBV19 to TRBJ2-1, with 9 nucleotides matching TRBD1. The CDR3 spans 12 residues. Germline values: CDR1 LNHDA, CDR2 SQIVND (reference sequence). V lost 6 bases, J lost 6 bases, and 0 bases stayed unmatched. This CDR3 reads CASRGQGNEQFF. The CDR3 nucleotides are TGTGCCAGTAGGGGACAGGGCAATGAGCAGTTCTTC.

The chain uses TRBV5-4 and TRBJ1-1; 7 bases fit TRBD1. The CDR3 spans 16 residues. Germline trimming cut 3 bases from V and 0 bases from J; bases unmatched to any gene: 8. The germline gives CDR1 SGHNT, CDR2 YYREEE (reference sequence). The CDR3 is CASSSGTVNMNTEAFF. CDR3 in DNA: TGTGCCAGCAGCTCCGGGACAGTGAACATGAACACTGAAGCTTTCTTT.

V usage is TRBV19 and J usage is TRBJ2-1; either TRBD1 or TRBD2 may supply D (5 bases each). Germline CDR1 is LNHDA and CDR2 is SQIVND (reference sequence). V was pared by 8 bases and J by 0 bases, with 14 bases between. This CDR3 has 15 residues. The CDR3 nucleotides read TGTGCCAGTCGTGTAGAGGGGCGCTCCTACAATGAGCAGTTCTTC. This translates into CASRVEGRSYNEQFF.

J is TRBJ1-5 and V is TRBV11-2; weak D call: TRBD1 (5 bases). The CDR3 has 15 amino acids. The germline V gene encodes CDR1 SGHAT and CDR2 FQNNGV. Trimming left V 1 base short and J 6 bases short, with 13 bases between. The CDR3 region has the DNA TGTGCCAGCAGCTTAGGACCCGGGGGTTCTCAGCCCCAGCATTTT. Protein: CASSLGPGGSQPQHF.

The chain couples TRBV5-8 to TRBJ2-5; 9 positions agree with TRBD1. The CDR3 consists of 15 residues. With V trimmed by 2 bases and J by 5 bases, 7 bases remained unmatched. The germline V gene encodes CDR1 SGHTS and CDR2 YDEGEE. Here the CDR3 reads CASSLTGGVWETQYF. In nucleotides, the CDR3 is TGTGCCAGCAGCTTAACAGGGGGCGTATGGGAGACCCAGTACTTC.

The chain uses TRBV28 and TRBJ2-7; TRBD2 is a possible D gene (6 bases). The CDR3 runs 17 residues. In germline, CDR1 is MDHEN, CDR2 SYDVKM. V dropped 2 bases and J dropped 2 bases, with 19 bases sitting between them. CDR3 DNA: TGTGCCAGCAGTTTAATCGCGGCGGGAAAGATCCCCTACGAGCAGTACTTC. This sequence encodes CASSLIAAGKIPYEQYF.

The chain carries TRBV5-1 and TRBJ1-2; TRBD1 agrees at 9 bases. V dropped 4 bases and J dropped 8; count of bases not matched to a gene: 12. The germline CDR1 and CDR2 sequences are SGHRS and YFSETQ. The CDR3 consists of 15 residues. The CDR3 DNA follows: TGCGCCAGCAGCATACAGGGGGCAGCGGTCGGAGGCTACACCTTC. Protein: CASSIQGAAVGGYTF.

The genes are TRBV12-5 and TRBJ1-1, with TRBD1 matching 8 bases. J lost 5 bases, V lost 5 bases, and 4 bases had no gene match. From germline, CDR1 is LGHNT and CDR2 FRNRAP. CDR3 size: 13 residues. The CDR3 DNA reads TGTGCTAGTGGTACAGACAGGGGTACTGAAGCTTTCTTT. Protein product: CASGTDRGTEAFF.

The CDR3 here is CASSFQGQAPNQHF. Here the CDR3 DNA reads TGTGCCAGCAGTTTCCAGGGACAGGCTCCAAACCAGCATTTT. The V gene is TRBV6-1, the J gene TRBJ1-5, with TRBD1 matching over 8 bases. CDR3 length: 14 amino acids. V gave up 5 bases and J gave up 12 bases; unmatched junction bases: 12. The germline V gene has CDR1 MNHNS and CDR2 SASEGT.

This clone has a single count. The chain carries TRBV29-1 and TRBJ2-3, with TRBD2 identical over 9 bases. The germline gives CDR1 SQVTM, CDR2 ANQGSEA. The V gene end was trimmed by 4 bases and the J gene end by 3 bases; junction bases not matched to a gene: 2. The CDR3 runs 13 residues. CDR3 bases: TGCAGCGTTGGGGCGGGAGGGACAGATACGCAGTATTTT. Translated: CSVGAGGTDTQYF.

V is TRBV28 and J is TRBJ1-1; TRBD1 might be the D (5 bases). The CDR3 is made up of 10 amino acids. Germline loops: CDR1 MDHEN, CDR2 SYDVKM. The germline V and J ends were trimmed by 5 bases and 10 bases, with 8 bases remaining between them. The CDR3, as DNA: TGTGCCAGCAGTAAAAGGGGAGCTTTCTTT. This gives the protein CASSKRGAFF.

The chain is built from TRBV27 and TRBJ1-4; D possibly corresponds to TRBD1 (5 bases). V shed 5 bases and J shed 6 bases, with 19 bases lying between them. Germline CDR1 MNHEY, CDR2 SMNVEV (reference sequence). This CDR3 contains 16 residues. CDR3 protein: CASSMGQGRPYEKLFF. CDR3 sequence (DNA): TGTGCCAGCAGTATGGGGCAGGGAAGGCCCTATGAAAAACTGTTTTTT.

This clone was picked up one time. Other DNA sequences in the sample encode the same CDR3. The chain recombines TRBV18 with TRBJ2-3; D is unclear. Germline CDR1 reads KGHSH; CDR2 reads LQKENI. CDR3 length: 11 residues. Trimming cost V 2 bases and J 4 bases, with 1 base left between them. CDR3 sequence (DNA): TGTGCCAGCTCACCATCAGATACGCAGTATTTT. Translated, it gives CASSPSDTQYF.

This chain connects TRBV7-8 to TRBJ2-1, with 12 bases fitting TRBD1. Germline V CDR1 and CDR2: SGHVS, FQNEAQ. This CDR3 has 21 residues. The V gene end was trimmed by 1 base and the J gene end by 6 bases; junction bases not matched to a gene: 19. The CDR3 nucleotides read TGTGCCAGCAGCTTAGGACGGATAGAATTCTACCGGGACAGGGGGCCCAATGAGCAGTTCTTC. This gives the protein CASSLGRIEFYRDRGPNEQFF.

This chain uses TRBV11-3 with TRBJ2-7, with 8 bases aligning to TRBD2. Germline-derived CDR1 and CDR2 are SGHNT and YENEEA. The CDR3 is 14 residues long. V dropped 5 bases and J dropped 0; count of bases not matched to a gene: 3. The CDR3 DNA reads as TGTGCCAGCAGCCGAGGGACTAGCTCCTACGAGCAGTACTTC. Encoded protein: CASSRGTSSYEQYF. Drawing the rest from reference TRBV11-3 and TRBJ2-7, the complete variable domain is EAGVVQSPRYKIIEKKQPVAFWCNPISGHNTLYWYLQNLGQGPELLIRYENEEAVDDSQLPKDRFSAERLKGVDSTLKIQPAELGDSAVYLCASSRGTSSYEQYFGPGTRLTVT.

The chain links TRBV27 to TRBJ1-6; D call uncertain. V shed 5 bases and J shed 5 bases, with 7 bases lying between them. CDR3 length: 13 residues. Germline lookup yields CDR1 MNHEY and CDR2 SMNVEV (reference sequence). In DNA, the CDR3 is TGTGCCAGCAGTCCCCGGAATAATTCACCCCTCCACTTT. As protein: CASSPRNNSPLHF.

This rearrangement joins TRBV4-3 to TRBJ2-5, with D perhaps matching TRBD2 (5 bases). This CDR3 region has 15 residues. In germline, CDR1 is LGHNA, CDR2 YSLEER. V gave up 1 base and J gave up 4 bases, with 13 bases separating them. DNA of the CDR3: TGCGCCAGCAGCCAAGGTAGCGCGGGCGGAGAGACCCAGTACTTC. The encoded protein is CASSQGSAGGETQYF.

The chain recombines TRBV5-1 with TRBJ1-2; perhaps TRBD1 as D (5 bases). Trimming took 0 bases from V and 7 from J, leaving 13 bases between them. The CDR3 is 14 amino acids. Looked up from germline, CDR1 is SGHRS and CDR2 is YFSETQ. Written as DNA, the CDR3 is TGCGCCAGCAGCTTGGAGCGGGGCAAAGGTGGCTACACCTTC. Its translation: CASSLERGKGGYTF.

The chain combines TRBV23-1 with TRBJ2-1; D is unresolved. TRBV23-1 qualifies as an ORF whose function is uncertain. This CDR3 is built from 14 residues. Trimming took 4 bases from V and 4 from J, leaving 11 bases between them. The CDR3 DNA reads TGCGCCAGCAGTCGGGGATTATCATACAATGAGCAGTTCTTC. It translates to CASSRGLSYNEQFF.

The J gene is TRBJ2-7, the V gene TRBV15, with 11 bases identical to TRBD1. Germline V gives CDR1 LNHNV, CDR2 YYDKDF (reference sequence). This CDR3 has 14 residues. The J segment lost 2 bases and the V segment lost 6 bases, leaving 3 bases of the junction unmatched. The CDR3 reads CATRRTGGPYEQYF. CDR3 DNA sequence: TGTGCCACCAGGCGGACAGGGGGCCCCTACGAGCAGTACTTC. Full variable domain (rest looked up from reference TRBV15 and TRBJ2-7): DAMVIQNPRYQVTQFGKPVTLSCSQTLNHNVMYWYQQKSSQAPKLLFHYYDKDFNNEADTPDNFQSRRPNTSFCFLDIRSPGLGDTAMYLCATRRTGGPYEQYFGPGTRLTVT.

The rearrangement links TRBV6-6 to TRBJ2-5; 7 bases align to TRBD1. The ends lost 4 bases at V and 4 bases at J; junction bases unmatched: 6. This CDR3 is 14 amino acids long. CDR1 and CDR2 (germline): MNHNY, SVGAGI (reference sequence). The CDR3 spells CASSSLTGIETQYF. CDR3 in DNA: TGTGCCAGCAGTTCCTTGACAGGGATAGAGACCCAGTACTTC.

This clone came up once. This chain joins TRBV7-9 and TRBJ2-5; possibly TRBD1 for D (8 bases). The CDR3 spans 16 residues. The V gene's germline CDR1 is SEHNR and CDR2 FQNEAQ (reference sequence). V gave up 5 bases and J gave up 5 bases, with 21 bases separating them. CDR3 loop: CASSPYMDREGETQYF. In DNA form, the CDR3 reads TGTGCCAGCAGCCCCTACATGGACAGGGAGGGCGAGACCCAGTACTTC.

This clone was picked up many times. This chain links TRBV7-3 with TRBJ1-1; 7 bases fit TRBD1. V shed 5 bases, J shed 13 bases, and the junction held 10 bases outside the gene matches. This CDR3 spans 12 amino acids. From germline, CDR1 is SGHTA and CDR2 FQGTGA. CDR3 loop: CASSRDSQILFF. In DNA, the CDR3 is TGTGCCAGCAGCCGGGACAGCCAGATTCTTTTCTTT.

This clone was seen just once. The V call is TRBV9, the J call TRBJ2-3, with 12 nucleotides matching TRBD2. The germline V gene has CDR1 SGDLS and CDR2 YYNGEE. J gave up 4 bases and V 0 bases, and 6 bases lay outside the gene matches. The CDR3 is 17 residues long. In nucleotides, the CDR3 is TGTGCCAGCAGCGTAGATCCTAGCGGGAGGGCATCAGATACGCAGTATTTT. This sequence encodes CASSVDPSGRASDTQYF.

CDR3 bases: TGTGCCAGCAGGCCAACAAGCACAGATACGCAGTATTTT. It is translated as CASRPTSTDTQYF. The V and J genes are TRBV6-5 and TRBJ2-3; D not resolved. The V gene lost 6 bases and the J gene lost 0 bases, with 7 bases spanning the gap. This CDR3 region has 13 residues. The germline CDR1 and CDR2 sequences are MNHEY and SVGAGI.

This clone has just one count. The chain uses TRBV18 and TRBJ1-2; 7 nucleotides agree with TRBD1. CDR1 and CDR2 from the germline V gene are KGHSH and LQKENI. V gave up 3 bases and J gave up 8 bases; unmatched junction bases: 9. The CDR3 is 14 residues long. CDR3: CASSPRLHRGGYTF. For the CDR3, the DNA is TGTGCCAGCTCACCCCGCCTCCACAGGGGCGGCTACACCTTC.

This chain joins TRBV5-1 and TRBJ2-5, with 7 bases aligning to TRBD1. Germline CDR1 is SGHRS and CDR2 is YFSETQ. The trim removed 7 bases at V and 3 bases at J, leaving 15 bases unmatched. This CDR3 spans 16 amino acids. This CDR3 reads CASYLRGGGGKETQYF. In nucleotides, the CDR3 is TGCGCCAGCTACCTCCGAGGGGGCGGAGGCAAAGAGACCCAGTACTTC.

This clone was counted a single time. The chain links TRBV4-2 to TRBJ1-4; perhaps TRBD1 as D (6 bases). Germline V CDR1 and CDR2: LGHNA, YNFKEQ. CDR3 length: 15 amino acids. V was shortened by 3 bases and J by 6 bases, with 14 bases between the two germline ends. CDR3 nucleotides: TGTGCCAGCAGCCATTCGACAGGCGCCTATGAAAAACTGTTTTTT. Translation: CASSHSTGAYEKLFF.

V is TRBV6-5 and J is TRBJ1-6, with D unclear. Per the germline V gene, CDR1 is MNHEY and CDR2 is SVGAGI. The CDR3 runs 14 residues. V lost 8 bases and J lost 2, with 10 bases in between. Here the CDR3 reads CASSAGPYNSPLHF. CDR3 DNA sequence: TGTGCCAGCTCGGCAGGCCCCTATAATTCACCCCTCCACTTT.

CDR3: CASSRDRVWGEQFF. The CDR3, as DNA: TGTGCCAGCAGCCGGGACAGGGTCTGGGGTGAGCAGTTCTTC. V gene TRBV27 combines with J gene TRBJ2-1, with 9 bases matching TRBD1. There are 14 residues in the CDR3. Germline V gene lookup returns CDR1 MNHEY and CDR2 SMNVEV (reference sequence). The V and J ends lost 6 bases and 9 bases, in that order; junction bases with no gene match: 9.